The entry below describes one TCR beta chain. Its antigen is not known. A read error may account for a junction end that differs from germline. TCRdb keeps only in-frame clones here, not all; method: immunoSEQ multiplex PCR. This table holds 40,000 to 55,000 clones, over 80% found once. Patients with a history of autoimmune disease or on systemic immunosuppression were excluded. This sample is drawn from a study of OX40 agonist ivuxolimab in advanced cancers. Study as a whole: Prior checkpoint blockade (anti-PD-1, anti-PD-L1 or anti-CTLA-4) was permitted; about 40% had it. Whole-study findings and limits: Relative to CD4+, CD8+ T cells held more expanded clones on average. Doses of 0.1 to 3.0 mg/kg were accompanied by clonal expansion of CD4+ and CD8+ blood T cells by week 6.

Germline-derived CDR1 and CDR2 are SSHAT and FNYEAQ (reference sequence). The CDR3 covers 13 residues. The TCR originated in an adult with an advanced solid tumor such as melanoma, head and neck, liver or kidney cancer. The V gene is TRBV7-7, the J gene TRBJ2-1; 7 nucleotides align to TRBD2. Sequencing used CD4+ or CD8+ T cells sorted from blood, obtained in a trial of the OX40 agonist ivuxolimab. The CDR3 DNA reads as TGTGCTAGCAGCTTAGAGGGAGGGGATGAGCAGTTCTTC. The encoded protein is CASSLEGGDEQFF.